One TCR beta chain is described in this entry. The antigen remains undetermined. This sample is drawn from a study of regulatory T cells in long-lasting Graves disease. Across the study: To qualify as persistent, Graves' disease required over 5 years of antithyroid drugs with positive TSH receptor antibodies.

Overall study results and limits: Among the persistent patients, 2,500 to 3,500 public clonotypes were shared, more than the 850 to 1,000 shared among new patients.

The time point is: persistent/refractory GD, antithyroid drugs over 5 years with positive TRAb. RNA extracted from PBMCs served as the sequencing template. CDR3 regions were amplified by Arm-PCR using iRepertoire HTBI primers to build TCR beta libraries. TCRdb analysed the multiplex PCR reads with MiXCR anew, one entry per CDR3 protein. The sample records approximately 690,000 distinct CDR3 sequences, around 30% being singletons. The material sequenced was peripheral blood mononuclear cells (PBMCs), taken when the disease was refractory, from a patient treated with antithyroid drugs. This TCR was sampled from a female donor with Graves disease.

Here the CDR3 reads CASRESAGRGYTF. DNA of the CDR3: TGTGCCAGTAGAGAGAGCGCGGGTCGGGGCTACACCTTC. The chain combines TRBV19 with TRBJ1-2; no clear D. CDR1 and CDR2 (germline): LNHDA, SQIVND (reference sequence). V was trimmed by 6 bases and J by 8 bases, leaving 16 bases between them. CDR3 length: 13 amino acids. The full variable domain, in which reference TRBV19 and TRBJ1-2 provide the parts outside the CDR3, is DGGITQSPKYLFRKEGQNVTLSCEQNLNHDAMYWYRQDPGQGLRLIYYSQIVNDFQKGDIAEGYSVSREKKESFPLTVTSAQKNPTAFYLCASRESAGRGYTFGSGTRLTVV.